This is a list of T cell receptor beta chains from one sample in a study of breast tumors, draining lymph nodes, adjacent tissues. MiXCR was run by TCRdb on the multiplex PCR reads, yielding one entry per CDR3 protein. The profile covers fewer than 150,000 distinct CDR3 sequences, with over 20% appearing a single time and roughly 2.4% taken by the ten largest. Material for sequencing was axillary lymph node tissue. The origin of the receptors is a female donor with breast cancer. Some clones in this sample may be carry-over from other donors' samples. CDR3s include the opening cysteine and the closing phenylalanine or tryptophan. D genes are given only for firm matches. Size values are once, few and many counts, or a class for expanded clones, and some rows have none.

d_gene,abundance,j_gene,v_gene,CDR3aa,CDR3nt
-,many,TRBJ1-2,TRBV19,CASSSGSISDGYTF,TGTGCCAGTAGTTCAGGGTCCATATCGGATGGCTACACCTTC
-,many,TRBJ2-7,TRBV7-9,CASSLPEYGVPEQYF,TGTGCCAGCAGCTTACCCGAATACGGGGTTCCCGAGCAGTACTTC
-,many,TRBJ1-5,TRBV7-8,CASSSGRDQPQHF,TGTGCCAGCAGCTCAGGGAGGGATCAGCCCCAGCATTTT
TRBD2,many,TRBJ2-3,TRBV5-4,CASSHGLAGAQNADTQYF,TGTGCCAGCAGCCACGGACTAGCGGGAGCTCAGAATGCAGATACGCAGTATTTT
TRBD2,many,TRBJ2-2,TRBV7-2,CASSPTSGRAGELFF,TGTGCCAGCAGCCCGACTAGCGGGAGGGCCGGGGAGCTGTTTTTT
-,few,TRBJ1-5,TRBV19,CASSNTVNQPQHF,TGTGCCAGTAGTAACACAGTCAATCAGCCCCAGCATTTT
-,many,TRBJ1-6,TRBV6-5,CASSSKISVRGSPLHF,TGTGCCAGCAGTTCCAAGATTTCCGTCAGGGGTTCACCCCTCCACTTT
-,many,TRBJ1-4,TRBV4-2,CASSSVVRGGEKLFF,TGTGCCAGCAGCTCTGTTGTCAGGGGAGGGGAAAAACTGTTTTTT
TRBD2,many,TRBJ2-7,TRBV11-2,CASSLGGEREFEQYF,TGTGCCAGCAGCTTAGGGGGAGAGCGGGAGTTCGAGCAGTACTTC
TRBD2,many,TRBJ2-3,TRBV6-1,CASSGGLADTDTQYF,TGTGCCAGCAGTGGCGGACTAGCGGACACAGATACGCAGTATTTT
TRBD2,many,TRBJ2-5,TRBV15,CATSRGGLAGGQETQYF,TGTGCCACCAGCAGGGGGGGGCTAGCGGGAGGGCAAGAGACCCAGTACTTC
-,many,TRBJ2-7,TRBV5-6,CASSPPGQRQIYEQYF,TGTGCCAGCAGCCCTCCGGGACAACGACAAATCTACGAGCAGTACTTC
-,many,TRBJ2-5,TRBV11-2,CASSLDYQETQYF,TGTGCCAGCAGCTTAGACTACCAAGAGACCCAGTACTTC
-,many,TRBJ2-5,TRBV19,CASSRTGAPDQTQYF,TGTGCCAGTAGCCGTACCGGGGCCCCCGATCAGACCCAGTACTTC
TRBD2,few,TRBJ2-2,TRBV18,CASSPPGLANTGELFF,TGTGCCAGCTCACCACCGGGACTAGCGAACACCGGGGAGCTGTTTTTT
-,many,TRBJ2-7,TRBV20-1,CSARGSFYEQYF,TGCAGTGCTAGGGGGAGTTTCTACGAGCAGTACTTC
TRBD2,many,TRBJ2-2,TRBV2,CASSATSGSTRELFF,TGTGCCAGCAGTGCGACTAGCGGGAGCACCCGGGAGCTGTTTTTT
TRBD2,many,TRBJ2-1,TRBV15,CATSRISGRAPSSYNEQFF,TGTGCCACCAGCAGAATTAGCGGGAGAGCACCAAGCTCCTACAATGAGCAGTTCTTC
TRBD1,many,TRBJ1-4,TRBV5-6,CASSSRLGGVEKLFF,TGTGCCAGCAGCTCACGGTTAGGGGGCGTCGAAAAACTGTTTTTT
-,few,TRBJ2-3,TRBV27,CASSALGGRDTQYF,TGTGCCAGCAGTGCCTTGGGGGGACGGGATACGCAGTATTTT
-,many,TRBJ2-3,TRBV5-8,CASSLVERKSADTQYF,TGTGCCAGCAGCTTGGTCGAGAGAAAGAGTGCGGATACGCAGTATTTT
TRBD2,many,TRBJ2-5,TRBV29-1,CSVEDGGQETQYF,TGCAGCGTTGAAGACGGGGGGCAAGAGACCCAGTACTTC
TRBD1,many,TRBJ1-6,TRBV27,CASSLKTGVKSPLHF,TGTGCCAGCAGTTTGAAGACAGGGGTCAAATCACCCCTCCACTTT
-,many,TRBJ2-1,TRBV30,CAWSTYRVGYNEQFF,TGTGCCTGGAGTACATACAGGGTCGGATACAATGAGCAGTTCTTC
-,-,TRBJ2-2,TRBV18,CASSPKGPGELFF,TGTGCCAGCTCACCAAAGGGTCCCGGGGAGCTGTTTTTT
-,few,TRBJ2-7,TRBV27,CASSLSGQGLAYYEQYF,TGTGCCAGCAGTTTATCAGGACAGGGACTAGCATACTACGAGCAGTACTTC
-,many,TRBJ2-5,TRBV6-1,CAARTAEETQYF,TGTGCCGCCAGGACAGCTGAAGAGACCCAGTACTTC
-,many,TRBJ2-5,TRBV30,CAWSFVSAGQETQYF,TGTGCCTGGAGTTTCGTGTCGGCAGGCCAAGAGACCCAGTACTTC
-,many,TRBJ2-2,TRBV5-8,CASSGAFFGELFF,TGTGCCAGCAGCGGGGCCTTTTTCGGGGAGCTGTTTTTT
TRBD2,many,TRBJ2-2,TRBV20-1,CSAEGTSEPRGELFF,TGCAGTGCCGAAGGGACTAGCGAGCCGAGGGGGGAGCTGTTTTTT
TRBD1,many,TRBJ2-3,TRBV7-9,CASSPPGTGVGDTQYF,TGTGCCAGCAGCCCCCCCGGGACAGGGGTAGGTGATACGCAGTATTTT
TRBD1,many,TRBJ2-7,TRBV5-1,CASSSGDRGGEQYF,TGCGCCAGCAGCTCGGGGGACAGGGGGGGAGAGCAGTACTTC
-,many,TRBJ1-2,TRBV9,CASSPGPLNYGYTF,TGTGCCAGCAGCCCCGGACCGCTGAACTATGGCTACACCTTC
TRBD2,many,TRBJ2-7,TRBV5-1,CASSPRGGGYEQYF,TGCGCCAGCAGCCCCCGGGGGGGGGGGTACGAGCAGTACTTC
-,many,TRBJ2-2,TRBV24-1,CAAAHSGTGELFF,TGTGCCGCTGCACATTCAGGCACCGGGGAGCTGTTTTTT
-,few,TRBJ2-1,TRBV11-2,CASSPGIYNEQFF,TGTGCCAGCAGCCCCGGGATCTACAATGAGCAGTTCTTC
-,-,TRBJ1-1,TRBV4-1,CASSQDRLNTEAFF,TGCGCCAGCAGCCAAGACCGACTTAACACTGAAGCTTTCTTT
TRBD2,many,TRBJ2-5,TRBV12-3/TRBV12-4,CASTFQRREVDQETQYF,TGTGCCAGCACCTTCCAGAGGCGGGAGGTCGACCAAGAGACCCAGTACTTC
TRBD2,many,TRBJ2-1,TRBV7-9,CASSLVRGEFGNEQFF,TGTGCCAGCAGCTTAGTTCGGGGGGAGTTTGGGAATGAGCAGTTCTTC
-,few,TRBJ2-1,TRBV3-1,CASSHINEQFF,TGTGCCAGCAGCCACATAAATGAGCAGTTCTTC
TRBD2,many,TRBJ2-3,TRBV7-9,CASSPRGSGRTDTQYF,TGTGCCAGCAGCCCCCGGGGTAGCGGGAGAACAGATACGCAGTATTTT
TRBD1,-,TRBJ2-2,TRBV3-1,CACSQPYFNRDRGVVVFF,TGTGCCTGCAGCCAACCCTATTTTAATCGGGACAGGGGAGTGGTGGTGTTTTTT
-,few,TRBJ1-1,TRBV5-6,CASSSTVEAFF,TGTGCCAGCAGCTCGACAGTTGAAGCTTTCTTT
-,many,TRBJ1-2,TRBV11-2,CASSLDGTHRRQANYGYTF,TGTGCCAGCAGCTTAGATGGGACACACCGCCGCCAAGCTAACTATGGCTACACCTTC
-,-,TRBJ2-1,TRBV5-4,CASSSAGGGRYNEQFF,TGTGCCAGCAGCAGTGCAGGGGGAGGTAGATACAATGAGCAGTTCTTC
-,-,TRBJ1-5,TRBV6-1,CASSVRDSNQPQHF,TGTGCCAGCAGTGTCCGAGATAGCAATCAGCCCCAGCATTTT
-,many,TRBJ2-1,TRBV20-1,CSGGASNEQFF,TGCAGCGGCGGGGCATCCAATGAGCAGTTCTTC
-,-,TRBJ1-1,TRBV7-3,CASSPGSGLTLNTEAFF,TGTGCCAGCAGCCCTGGTAGCGGCTTAACCTTGAACACTGAAGCTTTCTTT
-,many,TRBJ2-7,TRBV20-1,CSARVLALNSYEQYF,TGCAGTGCTAGGGTACTAGCTCTTAACTCCTACGAGCAGTACTTC
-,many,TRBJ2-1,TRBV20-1,CSASTALF,TGCAGTGCTAGCACGGCGCTCTTC
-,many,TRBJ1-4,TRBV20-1,CSASERVEGNEKLFF,TGCAGTGCTAGTGAAAGGGTAGAGGGGAATGAAAAACTGTTTTTT
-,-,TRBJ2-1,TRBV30,CAWSANYNEQFF,TGTGCCTGGAGTGCGAACTACAATGAGCAGTTCTTC
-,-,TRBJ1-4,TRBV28,CASSSITAINEKLFF,TGTGCCAGCAGTTCGATCACAGCGATTAATGAAAAACTGTTTTTT
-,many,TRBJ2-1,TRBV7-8,CASSPRGGLGDFNEQFF,TGTGCCAGCAGCCCCCGGGGCGGGTTGGGAGATTTCAATGAGCAGTTCTTC
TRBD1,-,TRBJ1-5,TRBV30,CAWSVRGGQFNQPQHF,TGTGCCTGGAGTGTACGGGGGGGACAGTTCAATCAGCCCCAGCATTTT